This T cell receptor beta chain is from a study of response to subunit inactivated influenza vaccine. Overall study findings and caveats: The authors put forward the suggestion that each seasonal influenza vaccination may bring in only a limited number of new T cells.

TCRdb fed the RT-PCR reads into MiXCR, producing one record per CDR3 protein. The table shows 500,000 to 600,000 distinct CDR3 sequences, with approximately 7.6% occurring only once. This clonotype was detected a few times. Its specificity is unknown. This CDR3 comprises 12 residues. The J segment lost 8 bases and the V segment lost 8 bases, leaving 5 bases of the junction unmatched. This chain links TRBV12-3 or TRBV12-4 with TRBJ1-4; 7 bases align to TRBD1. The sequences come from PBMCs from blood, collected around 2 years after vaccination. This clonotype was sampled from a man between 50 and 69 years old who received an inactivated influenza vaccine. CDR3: CASCRGDEKLFF. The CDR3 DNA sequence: TGTGCCAGCTGCAGGGGGGACGAAAAACTGTTTTTT.